This T cell receptor beta chain was captured by sequencing in a study of STAT5B mutations in CD4+ large granular lymphocyte leukemia. General study findings and limits: 8/27 top patient clones versus 2/35 control clones were TRBV06-family.

Here immunoSEQ multiplex PCR was the method, and the copy in TCRdb shows in-frame clones only, minus some. The sample holds about 23,000 clones, around three quarters seen once. The V gene's germline CDR1 is SGDLS and CDR2 YYNGEE. The CDR3 runs to 15 residues. V was pared by 0 bases and J by 9 bases, with 6 bases of the junction left unmatched. With regard to this clone: Antigen unknown.

The source of this sequence is a human donor in good health. The chain links TRBV9 to TRBJ2-1; 10 bases map to TRBD1. The sample comprised CD4+ T cells from blood buffy coats. CDR3: CASSVAQTGGGEQFF. CDR3 nucleotides: TGTGCCAGCAGCGTAGCCCAGACAGGGGGCGGTGAGCAGTTCTTC. The full variable domain, completed using reference TRBV9 and TRBJ2-1, is DSGVTQTPKHLITATGQRVTLRCSPRSGDLSVYWYQQSLDQGLQFLIQYYNGEERAKGNILERFSAQQFPDLHSELNLSSLELGDSALYFCASSVAQTGGGEQFFGPGTRLTVL.